A single sample is the source of the 25 T cell receptor beta chains below, sequenced in a study of blood T cell repertoires in COVID-19. Profiled with immunoSEQ multiplex PCR; TCRdb holds only in-frame clones, not every one. The table shows 40,000 to 60,000 clones, with over 65% occurring only once. What was sequenced was peripheral blood. These TCRs come from a woman aged 55-75 years with acute or convalescent COVID-19.

The genes are TRBV5-8 and TRBJ1-1; TRBD1 is a possible D gene (6 bases). Trimming pared 3 bases from V and 0 bases from J, leaving 9 bases between. Germline V lookup: CDR1 SGHTS, CDR2 YDEGEE. The CDR3 is 14 residues long. For the CDR3, the DNA is TGTGCCAGCAGCTCGGGACATCTGAACACTGAAGCTTTCTTT. It is translated as CASSSGHLNTEAFF.

The rearrangement uses TRBV6-6 and TRBJ2-5; 10 bases are shared with TRBD1. The CDR3 contains 15 residues. V was pared by 5 bases and J by 4 bases, with 7 bases of the junction left unmatched. Germline V gene data show CDR1 as MNHNY and CDR2 as SVGAGI (reference sequence). CDR3 loop: CASSPPTGGVETQYF. As DNA, the CDR3 is TGTGCCAGCAGTCCCCCGACAGGGGGCGTAGAGACCCAGTACTTC.

The chain has TRBV7-9 and TRBJ2-5; D ambiguous. Germline V gene lookup returns CDR1 SEHNR and CDR2 FQNEAQ (reference sequence). Between the trimmed V and J ends, which lost 5 bases and 5 bases, there was a span of 12 bases. The CDR3 has 13 residues. This CDR3 is CASSLRVYETQYF. CDR3 coding DNA: TGTGCCAGCAGCCTACGGGTATATGAGACCCAGTACTTC.

This sequence joins TRBV30 and TRBJ2-7; D gene unclear. V dropped 7 bases and J dropped 1 base, with 8 bases sitting between them. This CDR3 region has 11 residues. Germline lookup yields CDR1 GTSNPN and CDR2 SVGIG (reference sequence). CDR3 residues: CAFRVSYEQYF. The CDR3 bases are TGTGCCTTCCGAGTGTCCTACGAGCAGTACTTC.

The chain recombines TRBV21-1 with TRBJ2-5; the table calls TRBD1, which could not be checked here. TRBV21-1 is a pseudogene segment. The CDR3 sequence is 12 residues long. CDR3 loop: CASTTRVKTQYF. DNA for the CDR3: TGTGCCAGCACCACCAGGGTAAAGACCCAGTACTTC.

This chain connects TRBV20-1 to TRBJ2-3, with D uncertain. This CDR3 has 10 residues. Trimming removed 5 bases at V and 8 bases at J, with 8 bases between. Germline values: CDR1 DFQATT, CDR2 SNEGSKA (reference sequence). The CDR3 DNA reads as TGCAGTGCTGAGAGCGCTACGCAGTATTTT. Translating it yields CSAESATQYF.

The chain is built from TRBV7-2 and TRBJ2-7; no definite D call. This CDR3 has 14 residues. The V end was cut by 1 base, the J end by 4 bases, with 11 bases between. Germline V gene lookup returns CDR1 SGHTA and CDR2 FQGNSA. The CDR3 nucleotides read TGTGCCAGCAGCTTAGGTTCGAACGGGTACGAGCAGTACTTC. As protein: CASSLGSNGYEQYF.

DNA for the CDR3: TGTGCCAGCAGCTTACCAGGGGCGGACGGCTACACCTTC. Its translation: CASSLPGADGYTF. This chain connects TRBV5-6 to TRBJ1-2; D is perhaps TRBD1 (6 bases). The CDR3 runs to 13 residues. CDR1 and CDR2 (germline): SGHDT, YYEEEE. V gave up 2 bases and J gave up 8 bases, with 13 bases separating them.

The rearrangement links TRBV20-1 to TRBJ1-5; D is ambiguous. The CDR3 extends over 9 amino acids. Germline CDR1 reads DFQATT; CDR2 reads SNEGSKA (reference sequence). The V end lost 8 bases, the J end lost 5 bases, and 4 bases lay between the germline ends. The CDR3 sequence: CSTYQPQHF. The DNA of the CDR3 is TGCAGTACTTATCAGCCCCAGCATTTT.

This chain links TRBV5-4 with TRBJ1-5, with a tentative D call TRBD1 (5 bases). This CDR3 spans 15 amino acids. V was shortened by 4 bases and J by 5 bases, with 16 bases between the two germline ends. Germline V lookup: CDR1 SGHNT, CDR2 YYREEE (reference sequence). This chain's CDR3 is CASSPDPGGDQPQHF. The CDR3 region has the DNA TGTGCCAGCAGCCCGGACCCCGGGGGGGATCAGCCCCAGCATTTT.

Here the CDR3 reads CASSPARLRQGAAYEQYF. CDR3 sequence (DNA): TGTGCCAGCTCACCAGCGAGGTTACGGCAGGGGGCAGCCTACGAGCAGTACTTC. The rearrangement joins TRBV18 to TRBJ2-7, with 8 bases identical to TRBD1. V shed 2 bases and J 2 bases; nucleotides not matched to a gene: 14. Germline-derived CDR1 and CDR2 are KGHSH and LQKENI. The length of the CDR3 is 18 residues.

This clone appeared a single time. This chain joins TRBV23-1 and TRBJ1-2, with D unresolved. TRBV23-1 is annotated as an ORF whose role is uncertain. This CDR3 comprises 11 residues. V lost 8 bases and J lost 1, with 5 bases in between. CDR3 nucleotide sequence: TGCGCCAGCGGGAGTAACTATGGCTACACCTTC. It translates to CASGSNYGYTF.

The chain uses TRBV4-1 and TRBJ1-5, with D perhaps TRBD1 (5 bases). The V gene lost 4 bases and the J gene lost 2 bases, with 9 bases spanning the gap. The CDR3 runs to 14 residues. Germline V gene data show CDR1 as MGHRA and CDR2 as YSYEKL. The chain's CDR3 is CASSLPGGNQPQHF. The CDR3, as DNA: TGCGCCAGCAGCCTTCCGGGGGGCAATCAGCCCCAGCATTTT.

V gene TRBV5-1 combines with J gene TRBJ2-7; 10 bases agree with TRBD1. CDR1 is SGHRS and CDR2 is YFSETQ in the germline V gene. With V trimmed by 3 bases and J by 0 bases, 3 bases remained unmatched. The CDR3 sequence is 15 residues long. The CDR3 DNA sequence: TGCGCCAGCAGCTGGGGACAGGGGCCCTCCTACGAGCAGTACTTC. Translated, it gives CASSWGQGPSYEQYF. Combining the CDR3 with reference TRBV5-1 and TRBJ2-7 gives the whole variable domain KAGVTQTPRYLIKTRGQQVTLSCSPISGHRSVSWYQQTPGQGLQFLFEYFSETQRNKGNFPGRFSGRQFSNSRSEMNVSTLELGDSALYLCASSWGQGPSYEQYFGPGTRLTVT.

The chain joins TRBV4-2 to TRBJ1-3; no firm D call. The germline CDR1 and CDR2 sequences are LGHNA and YNFKEQ. The V end lost 2 bases, the J end lost 0 bases, and 14 bases lay between the germline ends. This CDR3 region has 17 residues. The CDR3 is CASSQRQAISSGNTIYF. As DNA, the CDR3 is TGTGCCAGCAGCCAACGGCAGGCAATAAGCTCTGGAAACACCATATATTTT.

The gene calls are TRBV5-1 and TRBJ2-5; 8 bases are shared with TRBD2. The CDR3 runs 14 residues. The germline V gene has CDR1 SGHRS and CDR2 YFSETQ. The ends lost 4 bases at V and 5 bases at J; junction bases unmatched: 7. The CDR3 DNA reads TGCGCCAGCAGCCTCGGGACTAGGGGTGAGACCCAGTACTTC. This encodes CASSLGTRGETQYF.

In DNA, the CDR3 is TGTGCCAGCAGTTTTCATCAGGACGGGGAGCTGTTTTTT. Translating gives CASSFHQDGELFF. The J gene is TRBJ2-2, the V gene TRBV12-3 or TRBV12-4; D not certain. The CDR3 runs 13 residues. The V end was cut by 3 bases, the J end by 7 bases, with 9 bases between.

The chain is built from TRBV2 and TRBJ2-1; possibly TRBD2 for D (6 bases). Trimming pared 8 bases from V and 5 bases from J, leaving 10 bases between. Germline CDR1 and CDR2: SNHLY and FYNNEI. CDR3 length equals 12 residues. In DNA, the CDR3 is TGTGCCAGCCCGGGCGGGAACAATGAGCAGTTCTTC. It yields the protein CASPGGNNEQFF.

This clone came up once. The chain combines TRBV6-4 with TRBJ2-7; D unclear. V was trimmed by 10 bases and J by 2 bases, leaving 15 bases between them. The CDR3 sequence is 13 residues long. Germline CDR1 MRHNA, CDR2 SNTAGT. CDR3 residues: CAIPGQVAYEQYF. The CDR3 DNA sequence: TGTGCCATCCCCGGTCAGGTGGCCTACGAGCAGTACTTC.

This clone appeared a few times. V is TRBV7-8 and J is TRBJ1-2; D is uncertain. Trimming took 5 bases from V and 8 from J, leaving 18 bases between them. This CDR3 has 14 amino acids. Germline loops: CDR1 SGHVS, CDR2 FQNEAQ. As DNA, the CDR3 is TGTGCCAGCAGCCCAACGAGGGTGCCGGGGGGCTACACCTTC. Protein sequence: CASSPTRVPGGYTF.

The rearrangement links TRBV6-1 to TRBJ1-2; D might be TRBD1 (6 bases). Germline V lookup: CDR1 MNHNS, CDR2 SASEGT. This CDR3 has 15 residues. The ends were cut back, 1 base at V and 4 bases at J, with 13 bases in the middle. The CDR3 spells CASSEDRVQGYGYTF. As DNA, the CDR3 is TGTGCCAGCAGTGAAGACAGGGTTCAGGGCTATGGCTACACCTTC.

The chain uses TRBV11-2 and TRBJ1-2; 8 bases are a match to TRBD1. This CDR3 is 13 amino acids long. Trimming at V came to 3 bases and at J to 6 bases, leaving 3 bases not matched to a gene. Germline V gives CDR1 SGHAT, CDR2 FQNNGV. The CDR3: CASSFRGRDGYTF. The CDR3 region has the DNA TGTGCCAGCAGCTTCAGGGGGCGGGATGGCTACACCTTC.

V usage is TRBV4-3 and J usage is TRBJ2-7; D perhaps matches TRBD2 (6 bases). This CDR3 spans 16 amino acids. Between the trimmed V and J ends, which lost 1 base and 3 bases, there was a span of 16 bases. Germline lookup yields CDR1 LGHNA and CDR2 YSLEER. DNA of the CDR3: TGCGCCAGCAGCCAAGGAACGGGCGGGAAGATCTACGAGCAGTACTTC. Amino acids: CASSQGTGGKIYEQYF.

CDR3 residues: CATSDPSGGALPDTQYF. CDR3 nucleotides: TGTGCCACCAGTGATCCTAGCGGGGGGGCCTTACCAGATACGCAGTATTTT. The chain links TRBV24-1 to TRBJ2-3; TRBD2 agrees at 12 bases. The CDR3 extends over 17 amino acids. Trimming took 3 bases from V and 4 from J; bases not matched to a gene: 7. From germline, CDR1 is KGHDR and CDR2 SFDVKD.

The chain carries TRBV11-3 and TRBJ2-3; 7 bases match TRBD2. CDR1 is SGHNT and CDR2 is YENEEA in the germline V gene. V lost 1 base and J lost 0; bases outside the gene matches: 4. This CDR3 has 16 residues. The CDR3 sequence: CASSLGRLASTDTQYF. The CDR3 region has the DNA TGTGCCAGCAGCTTAGGTCGACTAGCTAGCACAGATACGCAGTATTTT.